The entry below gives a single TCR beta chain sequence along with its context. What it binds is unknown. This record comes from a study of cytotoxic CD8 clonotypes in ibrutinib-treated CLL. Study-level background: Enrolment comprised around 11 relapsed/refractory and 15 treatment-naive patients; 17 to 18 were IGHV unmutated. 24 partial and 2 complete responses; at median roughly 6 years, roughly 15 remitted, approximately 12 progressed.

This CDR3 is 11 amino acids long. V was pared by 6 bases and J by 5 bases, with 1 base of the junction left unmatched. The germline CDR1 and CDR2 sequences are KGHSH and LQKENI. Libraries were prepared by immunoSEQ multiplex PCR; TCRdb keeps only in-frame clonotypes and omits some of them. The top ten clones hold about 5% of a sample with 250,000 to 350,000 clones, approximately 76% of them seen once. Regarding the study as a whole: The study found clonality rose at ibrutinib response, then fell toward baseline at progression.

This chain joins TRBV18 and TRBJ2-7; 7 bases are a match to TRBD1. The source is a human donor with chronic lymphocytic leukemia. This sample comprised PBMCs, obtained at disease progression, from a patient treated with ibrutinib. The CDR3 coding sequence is TGTGCCAGCTCCGACAGGGACGAGCAGTACTTC. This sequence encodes CASSDRDEQYF.